This passage covers 18 T cell receptor beta chains from one sample sequenced in a study of cytomegalovirus exposure and HLA in healthy donors. With 60 Vbeta and 13 Jbeta primers, the PCR was carried out. Assay: immunoSEQ multiplex PCR; the TCRdb copy retains only in-frame clones and omits some. Among about 77,000 clones listed, roughly 76% were seen once. Material for sequencing was PBMCs. Every receptor here comes from a middle-aged woman in good health and CMV-seronegative.

The chain employs TRBV30 and TRBJ1-3, with D tentatively TRBD1 (5 bases). The CDR3 contains 12 residues. The ends were cut back, 6 bases at V and 4 bases at J, with 10 bases in the middle. The germline V gene encodes CDR1 GTSNPN and CDR2 SVGIG (reference sequence). The CDR3 sequence is CACRTPGNTIYF. The CDR3, as DNA: TGTGCCTGCCGGACACCGGGAAACACCATATATTTT. The full variable domain, with the rest looked up from reference TRBV30 and TRBJ1-3, is SQTIHQWPATLVQPVGSPLSLECTVEGTSNPNLYWYRQAAGRGLQLLFYSVGIGQISSEVPQNLSASRPQDRQFILSSKKLLLSDSGFYLCACRTPGNTIYFGEGSWLTVV.

The chain carries TRBV6-7 and TRBJ1-3; 9 nucleotides agree with TRBD1. TRBV6-7 counts as an open reading frame of uncertain function. The V and J ends lost 2 bases and 4 bases, in that order; junction bases with no gene match: 21. The CDR3 runs 21 residues. The CDR3 is CASSYSRDREARSSHGNTIYF. The CDR3 nucleotides are TGTGCCAGCAGTTACAGCCGGGACAGGGAAGCCCGCTCGAGCCACGGAAACACCATATATTTT.

Points on this clone: An end of the junction does not agree with germline; a read error may underlie this. The sample carries other DNA sequences with the same CDR3. V and J are TRBV10-2 and TRBJ1-1; D might be TRBD1 (5 bases). This CDR3 spans 15 amino acids. Germline V gene lookup returns CDR1 WSHSY and CDR2 SAAADI. The CDR3 DNA reads TGCGCCAGCAGAGACACCCGGCAGGGCGAAACTGAAGCCTTCTTT. Protein sequence: CASRDTRQGETEAFF.

This clone was counted only a few times. The V and J genes are TRBV2 and TRBJ2-3; TRBD2 aligns across 10 bases. This CDR3 is built from 16 residues. The ends lost 2 bases at V and 9 bases at J; junction bases unmatched: 11. Germline CDR1 reads SNHLY; CDR2 reads FYNNEI. CDR3: CASSERLAGVRETQYF. In nucleotides, the CDR3 is TGTGCCAGCAGTGAACGACTAGCGGGCGTTAGGGAAACGCAGTATTTT.

The V gene is TRBV10-3, the J gene TRBJ2-4, with TRBD2 as a possible D gene (5 bases). Germline assignment: CDR1 ENHRY and CDR2 SYGVKD. The V end lost 8 bases, the J end lost 4 bases, and 15 bases lay between the germline ends. The CDR3 covers 14 residues. In DNA, the CDR3 is TGTGCCATCCGCTCCCCGGGGTCGAAAAACATTCAGTACTTC. Residues: CAIRSPGSKNIQYF.

This clone has only a few counts. V and J are TRBV4-1 and TRBJ2-1, with 10 bases identical to TRBD2. There are 16 residues in the CDR3. The V and J ends lost 0 bases and 3 bases, in that order; junction bases with no gene match: 2. Looked up from germline, CDR1 is MGHRA and CDR2 is YSYEKL. CDR3 in amino acids: CASSQDRTSGYNEQFF. DNA of the CDR3: TGCGCCAGCAGCCAAGATCGGACTAGCGGCTACAATGAGCAGTTCTTC.

The J gene is TRBJ2-7, the V gene TRBV5-4, with 9 positions matching TRBD2. The germline V gene has CDR1 SGHNT and CDR2 YYREEE (reference sequence). The CDR3 loop spans 14 amino acids. Trimming cost V 1 base and J 7 bases; bases outside gene matches: 6. DNA for the CDR3: TGTGCCAGCAGCTTGAGCGGGAGGTGGGGTGAGCAGTACTTC. Translating gives CASSLSGRWGEQYF.

This rearrangement joins TRBV4-1 to TRBJ2-3, with 8 bases aligning to TRBD2. The length of the CDR3 is 14 residues. Germline CDR1 is MGHRA and CDR2 is YSYEKL. V lost 1 base and J lost 6; bases outside the gene matches: 3. CDR3 nucleotide sequence: TGCGCCAGCAGCCAAGTTGGCGGGGGGGATACGCAGTATTTT. Amino acids: CASSQVGGGDTQYF.

This CDR3 reads CASSQAGGLETQYF. The CDR3 DNA reads TGCGCCAGCAGCCAAGCGGGAGGACTAGAGACCCAGTACTTC. The chain carries TRBV4-1 and TRBJ2-5; the match to TRBD2 covers 7 bases. CDR1 MGHRA and CDR2 YSYEKL come from the germline V gene. CDR3 length equals 14 residues. Trimming cost V 1 base and J 4 bases; bases outside gene matches: 3.

This clone was found once. The V call is TRBV5-1, the J call TRBJ2-7; no clear D. The CDR3 loop spans 14 amino acids. CDR1 and CDR2 from the germline V gene are SGHRS and YFSETQ. Trimming removed 2 bases at V and 0 bases at J, with 9 bases between. The CDR3 DNA follows: TGCGCCAGCAGCTTTCTTGGCAGCTCCTACGAGCAGTACTTC. It yields the protein CASSFLGSSYEQYF.

This clone was detected a few times. The rearrangement joins TRBV5-4 to TRBJ2-5; D might be TRBD2 (5 bases). Trimming took 2 bases from V and 5 from J, leaving 16 bases between them. This CDR3 is built from 15 residues. The germline V gene has CDR1 SGHNT and CDR2 YYREEE (reference sequence). CDR3 nucleotide sequence: TGTGCCAGCAGCTTTGATGGACTTGGGGAGGAGACCCAGTACTTC. The encoded protein is CASSFDGLGEETQYF. Supplemented by reference TRBV5-4 and TRBJ2-5, the full variable domain reads ETGVTQSPTHLIKTRGQQVTLRCSSQSGHNTVSWYQQALGQGPQFIFQYYREEENGRGNFPPRFSGLQFPNYSSELNVNALELDDSALYLCASSFDGLGEETQYFGPGTRLLVL.

The chain employs TRBV9 and TRBJ1-1; D may be TRBD1 (5 bases). V dropped 4 bases and J dropped 4 bases, with 20 bases sitting between them. CDR1 is SGDLS and CDR2 is YYNGEE in the germline V gene. This CDR3 has 16 residues. CDR3 loop: CASSSSGGEMGTEAFF. The CDR3 nucleotides are TGTGCCAGCAGCTCCTCGGGGGGGGAAATGGGCACTGAAGCTTTCTTT. Full variable domain (outside the CDR3, taken from reference TRBV9 and TRBJ1-1): DSGVTQTPKHLITATGQRVTLRCSPRSGDLSVYWYQQSLDQGLQFLIQYYNGEERAKGNILERFSAQQFPDLHSELNLSSLELGDSALYFCASSSSGGEMGTEAFFGQGTRLTVV.

The chain links TRBV7-9 to TRBJ2-3; 9 positions match TRBD1. Germline trimming cut 4 bases from V and 7 bases from J; bases unmatched to any gene: 12. Per the germline V gene, CDR1 is SEHNR and CDR2 is FQNEAQ (reference sequence). The CDR3 consists of 16 residues. The CDR3 region has the DNA TGTGCCAGCAGCTCGCTTCGACAGGGGGATCTTTATACGCAGTATTTT. Its translation: CASSSLRQGDLYTQYF.

The chain combines TRBV2 with TRBJ1-5; 8 bases align to TRBD1. V shed 4 bases and J 6 bases; nucleotides not matched to a gene: 5. Germline V lookup: CDR1 SNHLY, CDR2 FYNNEI. This CDR3 spans 14 amino acids. This CDR3 reads CASSVQGAAQPQHF. For the CDR3, the DNA is TGTGCCAGCAGTGTGCAGGGGGCTGCTCAGCCCCAGCATTTT.

The chain employs TRBV9 and TRBJ1-6, with 9 bases aligning to TRBD1. V lost 3 bases, J lost 9 bases, and 19 bases stayed unmatched. Germline V gene data show CDR1 as SGDLS and CDR2 as YYNGEE. The CDR3 is made up of 19 amino acids. The CDR3 protein is CASSAPRDRDIEDRSPLHF. The CDR3, as DNA: TGTGCCAGCAGCGCCCCCAGGGACAGGGACATCGAAGACCGTTCACCCCTCCACTTT.

V and J are TRBV5-4 and TRBJ1-4; D gene uncertain. This CDR3 has 17 residues. V was trimmed by 0 bases and J by 4 bases, leaving 16 bases between them. Germline V gives CDR1 SGHNT, CDR2 YYREEE (reference sequence). The CDR3 region has the DNA TGTGCCAGCAGCTTGGGCGCTCGGGGTGTCTTTAATGAAAAACTGTTTTTT. Encoded protein: CASSLGARGVFNEKLFF. Combining the CDR3 with reference TRBV5-4 and TRBJ1-4 gives the whole variable domain ETGVTQSPTHLIKTRGQQVTLRCSSQSGHNTVSWYQQALGQGPQFIFQYYREEENGRGNFPPRFSGLQFPNYSSELNVNALELDDSALYLCASSLGARGVFNEKLFFGSGTQLSVL.

The V and J genes are TRBV6-1 and TRBJ1-4; D may be TRBD1 (6 bases). Between the trimmed V and J ends, which lost 4 bases and 7 bases, there was a span of 16 bases. The CDR3 contains 15 residues. From germline, CDR1 is MNHNS and CDR2 SASEGT. This chain's CDR3 is CASSVPQGVGEKLFF. The CDR3 region has the DNA TGTGCCAGCAGTGTACCACAGGGAGTCGGTGAAAAACTGTTTTTT.

The J gene is TRBJ2-7, the V gene TRBV7-3; 9 positions match TRBD1. Germline V lookup: CDR1 SGHTA, CDR2 FQGTGA. The CDR3 sequence is 16 residues long. Losses at the gene ends were 2 bases for V and 4 bases for J; bases not matched to a gene: 9. The CDR3 here is CASSLDGGQGPYEQYF. DNA of the CDR3: TGTGCCAGCAGCTTAGATGGGGGACAGGGACCTTACGAGCAGTACTTC.